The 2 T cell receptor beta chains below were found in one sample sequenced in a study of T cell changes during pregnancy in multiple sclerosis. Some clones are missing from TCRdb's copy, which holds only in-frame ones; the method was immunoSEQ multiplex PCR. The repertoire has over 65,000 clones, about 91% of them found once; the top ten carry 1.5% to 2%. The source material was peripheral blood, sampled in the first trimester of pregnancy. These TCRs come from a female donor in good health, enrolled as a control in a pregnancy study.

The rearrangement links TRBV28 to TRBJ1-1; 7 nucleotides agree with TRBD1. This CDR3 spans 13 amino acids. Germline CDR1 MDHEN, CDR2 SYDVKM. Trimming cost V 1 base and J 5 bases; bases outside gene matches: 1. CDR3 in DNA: TGTGCCAGCAGTTTATTCAGGGGGACTGAAGCTTTCTTT. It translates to CASSLFRGTEAFF.

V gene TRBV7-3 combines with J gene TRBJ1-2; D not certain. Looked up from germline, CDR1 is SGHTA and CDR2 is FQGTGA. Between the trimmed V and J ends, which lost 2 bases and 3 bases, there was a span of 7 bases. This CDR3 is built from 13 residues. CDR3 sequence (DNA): TGTGCCAGCAGCTTATACGGGGACTATGGCTACACCTTC. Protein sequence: CASSLYGDYGYTF. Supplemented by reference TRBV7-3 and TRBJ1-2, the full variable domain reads GAGVSQTPSNKVTEKGKYVELRCDPISGHTALYWYRQSLGQGPEFLIYFQGTGAADDSGLPNDRFFAVRPEGSVSTLKIQRTERGDSAVYLCASSLYGDYGYTFGSGTRLTVV.